Listed below are T cell receptor beta chains from one sample, sequenced in a study of CD4+ T cells in melanoma. The data were produced by immunoSEQ multiplex PCR, yet TCRdb's version contains in-frame clones alone and is incomplete. Found here are some 10,000 clones, about two thirds of them singletons; the top ten hold about 11%. What was sequenced was cells from a culture (not recorded whether cultured in vitro). The receptor set was obtained from a human donor with melanoma. Each CDR3 is given with its conserved first and last residue. The D gene is left open where the match is weak. Rows give clone size only sometimes, using once, few, many, or a class for an expanded clone.

>TRBJ2-4|TRBV19|.|.
CASSIDLIQYF
TGTGCCAGTAGTATAGACTTGATTCAGTACTTC
>TRBJ2-1|TRBV6-5|TRBD2|once
CASNKERGRNEQFF
TGTGCCAGCAATAAGGAGCGGGGGCGCAATGAGCAGTTCTTC
>TRBJ1-4|TRBV5-1|.|.
CASSSGGPVRKLFF
TGCGCCAGCAGTTCCGGGGGGCCCGTAAGAAAACTGTTTTTT
>TRBJ2-3|TRBV14|.|.
CASSQPGRSSTDTQYF
TGTGCCAGCAGCCAACCCGGACGATCTAGCACAGATACGCAGTATTTT
>TRBJ1-6|TRBV10-3|.|.
CAIRMTGQNSPLHF
TGTGCCATCAGAATGACAGGTCAGAATTCACCCCTCCACTTT
>TRBJ2-7|TRBV2|.|.
CASSVPLGYEQYF
TGTGCCAGCAGTGTCCCCCTCGGCTACGAGCAGTACTTC
>TRBJ1-2|TRBV19|.|few
CASISQGRTGGYTF
TGTGCCAGTATTTCTCAGGGCAGAACGGGAGGCTACACCTTC
>TRBJ1-5|TRBV19|.|.
CASTAGGRNQPQHF
TGTGCCAGTACCGCCGGGGGAAGAAATCAGCCCCAGCATTTT
>TRBJ2-5|TRBV10-3|.|few
CAILRETQYF
TGTGCCATCCTTCGAGAGACCCAGTACTTC
>TRBJ1-1|TRBV2|.|.
CASSPRMAMNTEAFF
TGTGCCAGCAGTCCCCGTATGGCAATGAACACTGAAGCTTTCTTT
>TRBJ2-3|TRBV7-2|TRBD2|.
CASSLRLAGGGADTQYF
TGTGCCAGCAGCTTAAGACTAGCGGGGGGAGGAGCAGATACGCAGTATTTT
>TRBJ2-1|TRBV5-1|TRBD2|.
CASSIRLAGAGEQFF
TGCGCCAGCAGCATAAGACTAGCGGGGGCTGGGGAGCAGTTCTTC
>TRBJ1-1|TRBV6-5|.|.
CASRAGDTEAFF
TGTGCCAGCAGGGCCGGGGACACTGAAGCTTTCTTT
>TRBJ1-1|TRBV29-1|.|.
CSGGPGPGGTEAFF
TGCAGCGGCGGGCCGGGCCCCGGGGGCACTGAAGCTTTCTTT
>TRBJ2-7|TRBV19|TRBD1|.
CASSTDRAAYEQYF
TGTGCCAGTAGTACGGACAGGGCCGCCTACGAGCAGTACTTC
>TRBJ1-2|TRBV28|.|.
CASRASGVYGYTF
TGTGCCAGCAGAGCGTCCGGTGTCTATGGCTACACCTTC
>TRBJ1-2|TRBV7-7|.|few
CASSFLANYGYTF
TGTGCCAGCAGCTTTTTGGCTAACTATGGCTACACCTTC
>TRBJ1-1|TRBV5-6|.|.
CASSRRGVVTEAFF
TGTGCCAGCAGCAGGAGGGGTGTCGTCACTGAAGCTTTCTTT
>TRBJ2-5|TRBV7-7|TRBD1|few
CASSQQGSGETQYF
TGTGCTAGCAGCCAACAGGGGTCGGGAGAGACCCAGTACTTC
>TRBJ2-7|TRBV6-1|TRBD2|.
CASSGLAGGSLEQYF
TGTGCCAGCAGTGGGCTAGCGGGGGGAAGCCTCGAGCAGTACTTC
>TRBJ1-1|TRBV9|.|few
CASSNRAENSEAFF
TGTGCCAGCAGCAATCGAGCAGAAAATTCTGAAGCTTTCTTT